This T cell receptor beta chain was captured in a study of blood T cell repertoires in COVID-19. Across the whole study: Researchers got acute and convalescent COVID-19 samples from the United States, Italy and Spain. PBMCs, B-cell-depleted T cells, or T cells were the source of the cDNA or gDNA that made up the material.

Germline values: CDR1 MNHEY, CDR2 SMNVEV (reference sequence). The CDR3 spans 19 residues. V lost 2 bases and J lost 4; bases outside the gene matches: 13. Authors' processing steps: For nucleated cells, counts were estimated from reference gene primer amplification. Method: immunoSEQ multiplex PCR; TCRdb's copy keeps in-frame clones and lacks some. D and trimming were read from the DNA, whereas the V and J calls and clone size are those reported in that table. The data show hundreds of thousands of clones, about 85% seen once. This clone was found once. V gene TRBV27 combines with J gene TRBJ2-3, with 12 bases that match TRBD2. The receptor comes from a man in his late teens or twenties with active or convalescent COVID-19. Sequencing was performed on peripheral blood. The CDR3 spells CASSLGRLAGGPRADTQYF. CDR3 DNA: TGTGCCAGCAGTTTAGGTCGGCTAGCGGGAGGGCCCAGGGCAGATACGCAGTATTTT.